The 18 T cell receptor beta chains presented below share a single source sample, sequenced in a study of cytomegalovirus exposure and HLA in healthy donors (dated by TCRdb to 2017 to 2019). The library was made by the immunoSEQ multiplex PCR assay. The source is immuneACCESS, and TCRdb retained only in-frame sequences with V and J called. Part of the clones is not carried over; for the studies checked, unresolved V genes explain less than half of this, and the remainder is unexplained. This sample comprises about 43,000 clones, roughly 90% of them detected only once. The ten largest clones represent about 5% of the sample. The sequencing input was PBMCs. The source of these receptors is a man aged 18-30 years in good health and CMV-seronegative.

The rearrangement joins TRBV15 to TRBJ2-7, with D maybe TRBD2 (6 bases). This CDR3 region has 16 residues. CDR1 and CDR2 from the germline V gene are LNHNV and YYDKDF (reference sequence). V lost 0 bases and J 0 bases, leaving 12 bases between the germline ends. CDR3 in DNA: TGTGCCACCAGCAGAGATTGGGACGGGGGCTCCTACGAGCAGTACTTC. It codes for CATSRDWDGGSYEQYF.

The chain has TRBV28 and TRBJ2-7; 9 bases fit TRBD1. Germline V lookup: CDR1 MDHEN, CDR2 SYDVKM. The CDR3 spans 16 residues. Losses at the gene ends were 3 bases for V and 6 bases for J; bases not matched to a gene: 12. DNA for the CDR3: TGTGCCAGCAGTTTGTACGGGACAGGGCGGTTTGGCGAGCAGTACTTC. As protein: CASSLYGTGRFGEQYF.

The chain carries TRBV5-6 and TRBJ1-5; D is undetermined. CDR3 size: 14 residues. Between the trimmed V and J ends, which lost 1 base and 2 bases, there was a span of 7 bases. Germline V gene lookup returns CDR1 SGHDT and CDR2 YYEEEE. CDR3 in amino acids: CASSLYGGNQPQHF. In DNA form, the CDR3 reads TGTGCCAGCAGCTTGTACGGAGGCAATCAGCCCCAGCATTTT.

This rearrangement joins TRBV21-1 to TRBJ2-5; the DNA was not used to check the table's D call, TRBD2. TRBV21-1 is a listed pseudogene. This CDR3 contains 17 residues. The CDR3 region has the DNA TGTGCCAGCAGCCAAGTTTTCACTAGCGGGGTCCAAGAGACCCAGTACTTC. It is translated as CASSQVFTSGVQETQYF.

Here the CDR3 DNA reads TGTGCCATCAGTGACCGGGGTATCGAGCTGTTTTTT. This sequence encodes CAISDRGIELFF. The chain couples TRBV10-3 to TRBJ2-2; D is possibly TRBD2 (5 bases). The CDR3 is 12 amino acids. The germline V and J ends were trimmed by 3 bases and 11 bases, with 10 bases remaining between them. Germline lookup yields CDR1 ENHRY and CDR2 SYGVKD.

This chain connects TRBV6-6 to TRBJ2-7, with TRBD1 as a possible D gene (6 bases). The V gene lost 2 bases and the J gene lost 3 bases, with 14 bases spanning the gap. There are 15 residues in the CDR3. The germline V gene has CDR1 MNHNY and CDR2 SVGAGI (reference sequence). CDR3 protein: CASSYGFTGIYEQYF. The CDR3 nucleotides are TGTGCCAGCAGTTACGGATTTACAGGGATCTACGAGCAGTACTTC.

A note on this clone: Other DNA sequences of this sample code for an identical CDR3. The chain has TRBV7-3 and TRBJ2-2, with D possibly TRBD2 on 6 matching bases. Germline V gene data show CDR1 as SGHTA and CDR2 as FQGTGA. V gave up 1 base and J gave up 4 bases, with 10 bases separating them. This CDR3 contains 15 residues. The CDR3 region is CASSLNGGATGELFF. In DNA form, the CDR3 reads TGTGCCAGCAGCTTAAACGGGGGAGCCACCGGGGAGCTGTTTTTT.

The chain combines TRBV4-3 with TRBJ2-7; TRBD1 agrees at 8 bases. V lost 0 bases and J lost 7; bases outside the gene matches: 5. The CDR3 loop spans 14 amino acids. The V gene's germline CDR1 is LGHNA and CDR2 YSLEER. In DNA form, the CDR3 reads TGCGCCAGCAGCCAAGAACCCACAGGGGGAGAGCAGTACTTC. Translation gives CASSQEPTGGEQYF.

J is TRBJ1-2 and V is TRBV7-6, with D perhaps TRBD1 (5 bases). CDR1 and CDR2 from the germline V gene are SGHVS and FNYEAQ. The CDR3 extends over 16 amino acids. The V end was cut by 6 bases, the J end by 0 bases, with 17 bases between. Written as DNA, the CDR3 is TGTGCCAGCAGTTTCGCCGGGGACTCTGCTAACTATGGCTACACCTTC. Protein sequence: CASSFAGDSANYGYTF.

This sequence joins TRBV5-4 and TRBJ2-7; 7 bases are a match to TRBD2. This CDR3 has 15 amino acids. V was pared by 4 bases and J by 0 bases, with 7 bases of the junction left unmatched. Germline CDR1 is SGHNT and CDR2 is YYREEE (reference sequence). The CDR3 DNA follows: TGTGCCAGCAGCAAAAGGGAGGGAATCTCCTACGAGCAGTACTTC. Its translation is CASSKREGISYEQYF.

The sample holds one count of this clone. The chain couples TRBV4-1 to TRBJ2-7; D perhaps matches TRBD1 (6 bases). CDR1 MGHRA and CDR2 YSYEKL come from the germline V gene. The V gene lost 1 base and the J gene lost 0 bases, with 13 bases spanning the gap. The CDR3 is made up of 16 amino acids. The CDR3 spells CASSQGPQGPSYEQYF. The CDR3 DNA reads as TGCGCCAGCAGCCAAGGCCCACAGGGCCCCTCCTACGAGCAGTACTTC.

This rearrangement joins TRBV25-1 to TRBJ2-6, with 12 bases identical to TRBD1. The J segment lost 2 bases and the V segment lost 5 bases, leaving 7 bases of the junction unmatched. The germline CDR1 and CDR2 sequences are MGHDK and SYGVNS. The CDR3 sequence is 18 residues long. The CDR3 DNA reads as TGTGCCAGCAGTCCCGGGACAGGGGGCGTCACTGGGGCCAACGTCCTGACTTTC. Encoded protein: CASSPGTGGVTGANVLTF.

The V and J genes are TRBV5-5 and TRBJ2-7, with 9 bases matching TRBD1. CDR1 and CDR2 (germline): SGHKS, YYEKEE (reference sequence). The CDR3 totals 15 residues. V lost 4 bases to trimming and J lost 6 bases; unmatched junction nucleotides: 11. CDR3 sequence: CASSPPGQGSREQYF. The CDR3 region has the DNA TGTGCCAGCAGCCCACCGGGACAGGGTTCCCGCGAGCAGTACTTC.

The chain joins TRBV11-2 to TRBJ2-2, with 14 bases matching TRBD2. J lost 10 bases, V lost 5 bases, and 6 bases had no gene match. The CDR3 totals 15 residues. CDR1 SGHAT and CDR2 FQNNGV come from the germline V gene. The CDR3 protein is CASSQGLAGVVELFF. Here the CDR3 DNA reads TGTGCCAGCAGCCAGGGACTAGCGGGAGTCGTGGAGCTGTTTTTT.

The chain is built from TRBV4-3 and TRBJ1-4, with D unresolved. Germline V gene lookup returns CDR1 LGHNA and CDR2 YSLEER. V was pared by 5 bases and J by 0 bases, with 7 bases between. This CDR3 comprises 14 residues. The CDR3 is CASSYTATNEKLFF. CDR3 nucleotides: TGCGCCAGCAGCTATACGGCAACTAATGAAAAACTGTTTTTT.

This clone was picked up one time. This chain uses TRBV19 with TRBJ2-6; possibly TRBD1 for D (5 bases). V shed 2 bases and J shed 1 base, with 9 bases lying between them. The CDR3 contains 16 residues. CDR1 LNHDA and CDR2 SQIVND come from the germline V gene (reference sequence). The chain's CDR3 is CASSITGASGANVLTF. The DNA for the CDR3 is TGTGCCAGTAGTATAACAGGTGCATCTGGGGCCAACGTCCTGACTTTC.

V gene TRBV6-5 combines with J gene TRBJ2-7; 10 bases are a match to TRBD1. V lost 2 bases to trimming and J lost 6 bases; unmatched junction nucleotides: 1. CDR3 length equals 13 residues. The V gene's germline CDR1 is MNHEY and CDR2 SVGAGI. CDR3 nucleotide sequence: TGTGCCAGCAGTTACCGGGACAGGGGCGAGCAGTACTTC. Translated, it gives CASSYRDRGEQYF.

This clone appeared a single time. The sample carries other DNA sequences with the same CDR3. The CDR3 DNA sequence: TGTGCCAGCAGTGAATCGGCGGGGGGCAGCTACAATGAGCAGTTCTTC. Protein sequence: CASSESAGGSYNEQFF. The chain joins TRBV6-1 to TRBJ2-1; 8 nucleotides line up with TRBD2. Germline trimming cut 2 bases from V and 3 bases from J; bases unmatched to any gene: 6. The CDR3 consists of 16 residues. Germline-derived CDR1 and CDR2 are MNHNS and SASEGT.